This TCR beta chain was identified during a study of radiation and T cells in renal cell carcinoma. At the level of the study: Nephrectomy followed 15 Gy stereotactic body radiation by 4 weeks. Study-level findings and limits: In blood, top tumor clones expanded by 2 weeks, shrinking by 4.

Time point in this sample: baseline pretreatment blood. Treatment given: 15 Gy SBRT to primary tumor, nephrectomy 4 weeks later. This renal cell carcinoma was of the clear cell type. Libraries were prepared by immunoSEQ multiplex PCR; TCRdb keeps only in-frame clonotypes and omits some of them. Among around 160,000 clones listed, roughly 90% were seen once. V was pared by 5 bases and J by 13 bases, with 17 bases between. CDR1 SEHNR and CDR2 FQNEAQ come from the germline V gene (reference sequence). CDR3 size: 12 residues. About this clone: Its antigen remains unknown.

The rearrangement links TRBV7-9 to TRBJ1-2; D possibly corresponds to TRBD1 (5 bases). The clonotype was recovered from a woman in her seventies with renal cell carcinoma. Sample: blood, taken from a patient whose treatment included radiotherapy and nephrectomy. CDR3: CASSPTQGASTF. The CDR3 nucleotides are TGTGCCAGCAGCCCCACCCAGGGAGCGAGCACCTTC.